This T cell receptor beta chain was identified in a study of Ad26.COV2.S vaccination and SARS-CoV-2 variants. Treatment described: about 20 received Ad26.COV2.S at low or high dose, single or two shots; 5 received placebo; per-sample allocation not given. After the first vaccine or placebo injection, samples were drawn on day 63. Assay used: immunoSEQ multiplex PCR; TCRdb lists only in-frame clones, some missing. The sample has a few hundred thousand clones; around 91% are singletons. This receptor was identified in a person aged 18-60 years who received the Ad26.COV2.S COVID-19 vaccine or a placebo. The sequences come from peripheral blood, collected in a trial of Ad26.COV2.S vaccine versus placebo.

The CDR3 here is CASSPGAAQETQYF. CDR3 in DNA: TGTGCCAGCAGCCCGGGGGCGGCACAAGAGACCCAGTACTTC. The chain employs TRBV11-2 and TRBJ2-5, with D perhaps matching TRBD1 or TRBD2 (6 bases each). V gave up 5 bases and J gave up 2 bases, with 12 bases separating them. The CDR3 covers 14 residues. Germline loops: CDR1 SGHAT, CDR2 FQNNGV.